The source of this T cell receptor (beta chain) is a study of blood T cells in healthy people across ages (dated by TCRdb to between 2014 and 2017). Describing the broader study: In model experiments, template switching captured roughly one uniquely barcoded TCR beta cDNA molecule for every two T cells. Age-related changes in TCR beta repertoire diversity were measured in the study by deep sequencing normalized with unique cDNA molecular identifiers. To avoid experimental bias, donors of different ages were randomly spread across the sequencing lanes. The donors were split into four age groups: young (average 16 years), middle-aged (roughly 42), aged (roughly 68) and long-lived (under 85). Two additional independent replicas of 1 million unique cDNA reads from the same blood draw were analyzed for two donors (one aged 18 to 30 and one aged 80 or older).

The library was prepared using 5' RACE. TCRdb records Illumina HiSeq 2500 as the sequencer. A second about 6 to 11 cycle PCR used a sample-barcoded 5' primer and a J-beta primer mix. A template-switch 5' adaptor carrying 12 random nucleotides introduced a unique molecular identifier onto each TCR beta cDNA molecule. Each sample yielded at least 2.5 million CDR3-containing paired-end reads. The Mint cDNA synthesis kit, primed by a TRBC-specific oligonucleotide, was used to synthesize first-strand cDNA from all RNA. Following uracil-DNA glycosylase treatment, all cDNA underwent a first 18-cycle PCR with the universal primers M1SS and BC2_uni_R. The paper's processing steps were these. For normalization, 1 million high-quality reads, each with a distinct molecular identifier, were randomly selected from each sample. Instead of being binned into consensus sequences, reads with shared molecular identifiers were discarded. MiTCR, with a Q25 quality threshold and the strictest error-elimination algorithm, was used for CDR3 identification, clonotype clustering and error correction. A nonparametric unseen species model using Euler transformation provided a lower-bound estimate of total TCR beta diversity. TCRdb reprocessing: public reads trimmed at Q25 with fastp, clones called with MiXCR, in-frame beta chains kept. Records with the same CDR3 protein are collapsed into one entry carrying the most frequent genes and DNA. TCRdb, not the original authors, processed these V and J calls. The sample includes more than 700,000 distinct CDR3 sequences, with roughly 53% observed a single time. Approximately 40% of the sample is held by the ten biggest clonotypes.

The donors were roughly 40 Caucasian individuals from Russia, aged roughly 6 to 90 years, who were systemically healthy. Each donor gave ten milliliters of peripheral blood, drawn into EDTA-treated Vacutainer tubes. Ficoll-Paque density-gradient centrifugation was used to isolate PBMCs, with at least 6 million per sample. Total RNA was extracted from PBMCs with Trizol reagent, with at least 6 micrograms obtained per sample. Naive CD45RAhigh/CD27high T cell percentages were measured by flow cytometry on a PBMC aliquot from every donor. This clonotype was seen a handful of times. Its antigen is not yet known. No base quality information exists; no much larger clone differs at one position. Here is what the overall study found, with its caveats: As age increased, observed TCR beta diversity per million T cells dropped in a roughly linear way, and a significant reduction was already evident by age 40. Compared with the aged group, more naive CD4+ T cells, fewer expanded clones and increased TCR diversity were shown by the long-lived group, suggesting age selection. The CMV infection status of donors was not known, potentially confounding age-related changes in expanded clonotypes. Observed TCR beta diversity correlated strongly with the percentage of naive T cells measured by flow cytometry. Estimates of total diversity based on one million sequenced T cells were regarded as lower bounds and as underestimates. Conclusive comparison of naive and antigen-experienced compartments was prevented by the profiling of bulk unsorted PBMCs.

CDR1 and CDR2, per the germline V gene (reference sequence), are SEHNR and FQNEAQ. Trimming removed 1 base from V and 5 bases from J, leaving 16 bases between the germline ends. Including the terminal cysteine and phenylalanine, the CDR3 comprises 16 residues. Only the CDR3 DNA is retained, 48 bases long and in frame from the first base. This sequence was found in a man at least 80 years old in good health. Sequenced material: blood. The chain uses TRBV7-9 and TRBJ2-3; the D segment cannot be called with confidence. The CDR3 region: CASSLEPALKGDTQYF. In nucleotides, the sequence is TGTGCCAGCAGCTTAGAACCCGCCCTGAAGGGAGATACGCAGTATTTT.